The text below deals with one TCR beta chain. Trimming removed 0 bases from V and 2 bases from J, with 5 bases in between. Looked up from germline, CDR1 is LNHDA and CDR2 is SQIVND (reference sequence). The CDR3 consists of 14 residues. Per the study methods: Reference gene primer amplification yielded estimated nucleated cell counts. Produced via immunoSEQ multiplex PCR; TCRdb's table is partial and in-frame only. D and trimming were read from the DNA, whereas the V and J calls and clone size are those reported in that table. The table has hundreds of thousands of clones, just over 85% seen once; the top ten hold around 1.4%. The data originate from a study of blood T cell repertoires in COVID-19. Study-wide background: Samples representing acute and convalescent COVID-19 were sourced from the United States, Italy and Spain. T cells, B-cell-depleted T cells, or PBMCs provided the cDNA or gDNA that served as material.

Sequencing was performed on peripheral blood. This chain joins TRBV19 and TRBJ1-5, with no clear D. The receptor's source is a woman between 25 and 40 years old with active or convalescent COVID-19. DNA of the CDR3: TGTGCCAGTAGTATAGACGGAGGCAATCAGCCCCAGCATTTT. Amino acid sequence: CASSIDGGNQPQHF. The variable domain in full, with the rest retrieved from reference TRBV19 and TRBJ1-5, is DGGITQSPKYLFRKEGQNVTLSCEQNLNHDAMYWYRQDPGQGLRLIYYSQIVNDFQKGDIAEGYSVSREKKESFPLTVTSAQKNPTAFYLCASSIDGGNQPQHFGDGTRLSIL.